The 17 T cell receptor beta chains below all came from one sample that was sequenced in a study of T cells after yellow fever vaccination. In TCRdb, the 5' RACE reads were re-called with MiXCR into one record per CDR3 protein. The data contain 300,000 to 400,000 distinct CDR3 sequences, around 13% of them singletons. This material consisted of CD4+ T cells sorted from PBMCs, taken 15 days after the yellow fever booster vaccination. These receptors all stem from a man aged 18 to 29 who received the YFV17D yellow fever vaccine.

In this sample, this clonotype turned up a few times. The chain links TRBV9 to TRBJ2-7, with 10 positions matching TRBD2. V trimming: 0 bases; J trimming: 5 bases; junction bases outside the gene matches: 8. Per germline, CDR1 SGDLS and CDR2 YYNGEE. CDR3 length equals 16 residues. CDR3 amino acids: CASSVEASGGLHEQYF. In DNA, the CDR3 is TGTGCCAGCAGCGTAGAGGCTAGCGGGGGTCTCCACGAGCAGTACTTC.

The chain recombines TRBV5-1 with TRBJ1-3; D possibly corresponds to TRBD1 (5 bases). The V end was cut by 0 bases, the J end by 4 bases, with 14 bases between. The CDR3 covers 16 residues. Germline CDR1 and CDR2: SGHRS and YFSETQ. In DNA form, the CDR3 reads TGCGCCAGCAGCTTGGGGGACGCAGCCCTAGGAAACACCATATATTTT. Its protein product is CASSLGDAALGNTIYF.

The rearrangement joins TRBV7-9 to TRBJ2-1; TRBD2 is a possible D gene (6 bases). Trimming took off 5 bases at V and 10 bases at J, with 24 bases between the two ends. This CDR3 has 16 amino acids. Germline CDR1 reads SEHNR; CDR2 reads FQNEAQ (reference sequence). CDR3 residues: CASSRTAGIGSVEQFF. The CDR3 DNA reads TGTGCCAGCAGCCGGACGGCGGGGATAGGGAGCGTAGAGCAGTTCTTC.

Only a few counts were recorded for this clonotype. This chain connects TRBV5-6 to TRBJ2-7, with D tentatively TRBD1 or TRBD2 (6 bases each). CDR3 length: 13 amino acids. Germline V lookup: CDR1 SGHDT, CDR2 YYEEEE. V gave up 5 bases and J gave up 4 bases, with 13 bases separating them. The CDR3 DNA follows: TGTGCCAGCAGGCGACGAGGGGGGTACGAGCAGTACGTC. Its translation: CASRRRGGYEQYV.

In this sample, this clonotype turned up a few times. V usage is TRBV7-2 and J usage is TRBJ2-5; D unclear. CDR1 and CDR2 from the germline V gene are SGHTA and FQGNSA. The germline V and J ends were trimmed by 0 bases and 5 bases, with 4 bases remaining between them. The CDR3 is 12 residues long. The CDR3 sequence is CASSLAFETQYF. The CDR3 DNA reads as TGTGCCAGCAGCTTAGCGTTTGAGACCCAGTACTTC.

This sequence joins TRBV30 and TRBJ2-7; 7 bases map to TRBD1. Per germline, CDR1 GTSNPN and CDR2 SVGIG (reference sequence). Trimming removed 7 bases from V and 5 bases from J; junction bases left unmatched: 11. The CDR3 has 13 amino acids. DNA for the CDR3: TGTGCCTCGAAACAGGGGTCGTACCACGAGCAGTACTTC. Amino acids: CASKQGSYHEQYF.

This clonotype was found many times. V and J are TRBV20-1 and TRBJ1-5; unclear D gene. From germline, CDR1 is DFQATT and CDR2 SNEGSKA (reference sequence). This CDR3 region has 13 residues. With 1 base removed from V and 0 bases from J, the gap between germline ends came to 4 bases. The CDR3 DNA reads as TGCAGTGCTAGAGCGGATAGCAATCAGCCCCAGCATTTT. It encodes CSARADSNQPQHF.

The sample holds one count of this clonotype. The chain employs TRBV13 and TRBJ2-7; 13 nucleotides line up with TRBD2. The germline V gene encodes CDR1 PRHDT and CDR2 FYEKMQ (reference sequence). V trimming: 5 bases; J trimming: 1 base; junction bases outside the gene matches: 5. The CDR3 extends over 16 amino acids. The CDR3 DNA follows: TGTGCCAGCAGCCAGGGACTAGCGGGGCGATCCTACGAGCAGTACGTC. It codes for CASSQGLAGRSYEQYV.

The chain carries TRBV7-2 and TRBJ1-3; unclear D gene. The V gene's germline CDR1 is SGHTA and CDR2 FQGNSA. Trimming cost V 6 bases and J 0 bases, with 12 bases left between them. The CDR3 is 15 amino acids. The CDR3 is CASRADLLSGNTIYF. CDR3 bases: TGTGCCAGCAGGGCCGACTTACTCTCTGGAAACACCATATATTTT.

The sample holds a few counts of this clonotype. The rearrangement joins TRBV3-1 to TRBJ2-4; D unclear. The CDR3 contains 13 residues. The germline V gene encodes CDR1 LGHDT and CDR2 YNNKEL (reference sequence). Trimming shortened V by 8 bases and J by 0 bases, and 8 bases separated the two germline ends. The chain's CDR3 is CASEGIAKNIQYF. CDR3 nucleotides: TGTGCCAGCGAAGGGATAGCCAAAAACATTCAGTACTTC.

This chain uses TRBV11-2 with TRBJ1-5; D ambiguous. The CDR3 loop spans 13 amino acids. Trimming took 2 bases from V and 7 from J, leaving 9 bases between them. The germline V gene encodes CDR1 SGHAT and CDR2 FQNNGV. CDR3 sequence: CASSLNEKQPQHF. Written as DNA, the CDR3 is TGTGCCAGCAGCTTAAATGAGAAGCAGCCCCAGCATTTT.

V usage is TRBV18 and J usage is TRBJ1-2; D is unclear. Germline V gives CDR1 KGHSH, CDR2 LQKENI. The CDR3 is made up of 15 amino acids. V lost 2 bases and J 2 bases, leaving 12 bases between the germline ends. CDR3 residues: CASSPLSAENYGYTF. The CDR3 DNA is TGTGCCAGCTCACCATTGAGCGCAGAGAACTATGGCTACACCTTC. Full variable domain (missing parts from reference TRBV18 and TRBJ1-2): NAGVMQNPRHLVRRRGQEARLRCSPMKGHSHVYWYRQLPEEGLKFMVYLQKENIIDESGMPKERFSAEFPKEGPSILRIQQVVRGDSAAYFCASSPLSAENYGYTFGSGTRLTVV.

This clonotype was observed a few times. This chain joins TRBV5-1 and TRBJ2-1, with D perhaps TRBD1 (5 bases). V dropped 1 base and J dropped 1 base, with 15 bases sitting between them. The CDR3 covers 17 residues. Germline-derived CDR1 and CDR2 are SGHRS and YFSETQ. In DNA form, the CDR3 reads TGCGCCAGCAGCTTGTCCCAGGGCTCAAAGTCCTACAATGAGCAGTTCTTC. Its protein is CASSLSQGSKSYNEQFF.

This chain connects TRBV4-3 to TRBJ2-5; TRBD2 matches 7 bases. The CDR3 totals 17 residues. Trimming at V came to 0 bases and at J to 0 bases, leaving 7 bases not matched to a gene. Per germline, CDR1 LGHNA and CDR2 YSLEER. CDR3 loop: CASSQEGKRGHQETQYF. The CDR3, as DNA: TGCGCCAGCAGCCAAGAGGGGAAGCGGGGACACCAAGAGACCCAGTACTTC.

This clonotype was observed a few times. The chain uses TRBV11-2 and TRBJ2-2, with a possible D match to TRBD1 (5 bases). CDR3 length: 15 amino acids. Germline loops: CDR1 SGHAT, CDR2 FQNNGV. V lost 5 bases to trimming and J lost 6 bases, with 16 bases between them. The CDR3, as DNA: TGTGCCAGCAGCGTAGGTCAGGGAATAGCCGGGGAGCTGTTTTTT. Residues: CASSVGQGIAGELFF.

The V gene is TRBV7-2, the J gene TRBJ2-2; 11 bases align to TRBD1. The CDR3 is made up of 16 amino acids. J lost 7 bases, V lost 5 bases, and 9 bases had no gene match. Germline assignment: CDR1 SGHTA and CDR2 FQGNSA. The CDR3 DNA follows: TGTGCCAGCAGCCGGAAAAGGACAGGGGGCGGCGGGGAGCTGTTTTTT. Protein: CASSRKRTGGGGELFF.

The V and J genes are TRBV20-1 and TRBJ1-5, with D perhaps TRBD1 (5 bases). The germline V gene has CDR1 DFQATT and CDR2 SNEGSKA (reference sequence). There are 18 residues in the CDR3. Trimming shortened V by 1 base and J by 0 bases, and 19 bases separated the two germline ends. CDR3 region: CSARARWAWGSSNQPQHF. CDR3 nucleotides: TGCAGTGCTAGAGCCCGATGGGCTTGGGGGTCTAGCAATCAGCCCCAGCATTTT.